Shown below are 9 T cell receptor beta chains from a single sample sequenced in a study of T cell responses to AZD1222 COVID-19 vaccine. Sequencing used immunoSEQ multiplex PCR; TCRdb keeps in-frame clones, though not all of them. The data show 120,000 or so clones, 85% to 95% seen once. The sample consisted of peripheral blood, taken on day 0 of AZD1222 vaccination. The receptors derive from an adult in good health.

The chain uses TRBV30 and TRBJ2-7; 10 bases agree with TRBD1. This CDR3 is 14 amino acids long. CDR1 GTSNPN and CDR2 SVGIG come from the germline V gene (reference sequence). V lost 2 bases, J lost 1 base, and 2 bases stayed unmatched. The CDR3 DNA follows: TGTGCCTGGAGTCTGGGACAGGGGTCCTACGAGCAGTACTTC. It is translated as CAWSLGQGSYEQYF.

V gene TRBV11-2 combines with J gene TRBJ2-7, with TRBD2 matching 10 bases. The ends lost 2 bases at V and 6 bases at J; junction bases unmatched: 1. The CDR3 has 13 amino acids. The germline V gene encodes CDR1 SGHAT and CDR2 FQNNGV. The CDR3 region is CASSLLAGAEQYF. CDR3 DNA sequence: TGTGCCAGCAGCTTACTAGCGGGGGCCGAGCAGTACTTC.

This chain joins TRBV5-1 and TRBJ1-6; D remains unclear. This CDR3 has 15 amino acids. CDR1 and CDR2 from the germline V gene are SGHRS and YFSETQ. Trimming left V 0 bases short and J 9 bases short, with 13 bases between. As DNA, the CDR3 is TGCGCCAGCAGCTTGGCCAAGGGATTGATTTCACCCCTCCACTTT. Protein: CASSLAKGLISPLHF.

This chain links TRBV12-5 with TRBJ1-1; 8 nucleotides align to TRBD1. Trimming cost V 1 base and J 8 bases; bases outside gene matches: 12. CDR1 and CDR2 from the germline V gene are LGHNT and FRNRAP. The CDR3 consists of 16 residues. The CDR3 coding sequence is TGTGCTAGTGGTTTGGCCACCCCAGGGGGCCGCTTGGAAGCTTTCTTT. Translated, it gives CASGLATPGGRLEAFF. Variable domain in full (rest from reference TRBV12-5 and TRBJ1-1): DARVTQTPRHKVTEMGQEVTMRCQPILGHNTVFWYRQTMMQGLELLAYFRNRAPLDDSGMPKDRFSAEMPDATLATLKIQPSEPRDSAVYFCASGLATPGGRLEAFFGQGTRLTVV.

The CDR3 sequence: CASTQRGYNEQFF. DNA for the CDR3: TGTGCCAGCACCCAAAGAGGGTACAATGAGCAGTTCTTC. The chain is built from TRBV2 and TRBJ2-1, with a weak D call TRBD2 (5 bases). Germline loops: CDR1 SNHLY, CDR2 FYNNEI. This CDR3 is built from 13 residues. The ends were cut back, 7 bases at V and 4 bases at J, with 11 bases in the middle.

The V call is TRBV12-2, the J call TRBJ2-6; the table's D call, TRBD1, was not checked against the DNA. TRBV12-2 has pseudogene status. The CDR3 runs 17 residues. The CDR3 loop reads CASPRGRTGAGANVLTF. CDR3 DNA: TGTGCAAGTCCCCGCGGGCGGACAGGGGCCGGGGCCAACGTCCTGACTTTC.

This sequence joins TRBV6-4 and TRBJ2-3, with 8 positions matching TRBD1. V was pared by 6 bases and J by 1 base, with 9 bases of the junction left unmatched. Germline-derived CDR1 and CDR2 are MRHNA and SNTAGT. This CDR3 is 16 amino acids long. Here the CDR3 reads CASSGSSGGGTDTQYF. CDR3 in DNA: TGTGCCAGCAGCGGTTCCTCAGGGGGCGGCACAGATACGCAGTATTTT.

CDR3 bases: TGCGCCAGCAGCCAAGAGTCTGGAAACACCATATATTTT. Encoded protein: CASSQESGNTIYF. J is TRBJ1-3 and V is TRBV5-1; D uncertain. The germline V gene has CDR1 SGHRS and CDR2 YFSETQ. This CDR3 has 13 residues. V shed 4 bases and J shed 1 base, with 6 bases lying between them.

The chain carries TRBV28 and TRBJ2-7; 8 bases are a match to TRBD2. The V and J ends lost 3 bases and 6 bases, in that order; junction bases with no gene match: 7. Germline lookup yields CDR1 MDHEN and CDR2 SYDVKM. The CDR3 is made up of 14 amino acids. CDR3: CASSLTSGGVEQYF. CDR3 coding DNA: TGTGCCAGCAGTTTGACATCGGGGGGGGTCGAGCAGTACTTC.